Listed here are 18 T cell receptor beta chains from one sample, sequenced in a study of Graves' ophthalmopathy and Graves' hyperthyroidism. RNA transcripts served as template for amplifying TCR beta CDR3 sequences. An initial RT-PCR round employing HTBI primers preceded a second-round multiplex PCR. MiXCR was run by TCRdb on the multiplex PCR reads, yielding one entry per CDR3 protein. The sample consists of over a million distinct CDR3 sequences, 35% to 40% of them appearing once. Sequencing was performed on peripheral blood or thyroid tissue (not recorded which). The receptors shown here come from an adult man with Graves' hyperthyroidism.

This clonotype was recorded many times. The chain couples TRBV7-2 to TRBJ1-2; 7 nucleotides match TRBD1. From germline, CDR1 is SGHTA and CDR2 FQGNSA. The CDR3 is 15 amino acids. Losses at the gene ends were 4 bases for V and 6 bases for J; bases not matched to a gene: 11. The DNA for the CDR3 is TGTGCCAGCAGCTCCAACAGGGGAAGTCAGAATGGCTACACCTTC. Translated: CASSSNRGSQNGYTF.

This clonotype was picked up many times. The chain carries TRBV10-3 and TRBJ2-7, with 13 positions matching TRBD2. CDR1 and CDR2 (germline): ENHRY, SYGVKD. The CDR3 covers 20 residues. V gave up 0 bases and J gave up 3 bases; unmatched junction bases: 14. CDR3 region: CAISESWGAGTSGKVYEQYF. The CDR3 DNA is TGTGCCATCAGTGAGTCGTGGGGAGCCGGGACTAGCGGGAAAGTCTACGAGCAGTACTTC.

As concerns this clonotype: A much bigger clone sits one base away, suggesting this may be a read error. The chain recombines TRBV9 with TRBJ2-5; D possibly corresponds to TRBD2 (6 bases). The germline gives CDR1 SGDLS, CDR2 YYNGEE. The CDR3 has 14 amino acids. Deletions cut 2 bases from V and 2 bases from J, with 10 bases between. CDR3 region: CASSVAGMQETQYF. CDR3 sequence (DNA): TGTGCCAGCAGCGTCGCGGGGATGCAAGAGACCCAGTACTTC.

In its sample, this clonotype was seen a few times. The rearrangement joins TRBV2 to TRBJ1-1; 8 bases match TRBD1. Per the germline V gene, CDR1 is SNHLY and CDR2 is FYNNEI. The CDR3 length is 13 residues. The junction had 9 bases not matched to a gene; V was cut back by 2 bases and J by 13 bases. The DNA of the CDR3 is TGTGCCAGCAGTGAAAACTCGGACAGGGTGATTTTCTTT. Translating it yields CASSENSDRVIFF.

The table lists this clonotype with a few counts. The rearrangement joins TRBV24-1 to TRBJ2-7; TRBD1 agrees at 7 bases. Trimming took 3 bases from V and 0 from J; bases not matched to a gene: 7. The CDR3 consists of 16 residues. Looked up from germline, CDR1 is KGHDR and CDR2 is SFDVKD. CDR3 coding DNA: TGTGCCACCAGTGATGGGGACAGCGCTAGCTCCTACGAGCAGTACTTC. Its protein product is CATSDGDSASSYEQYF.

About this clonotype itself: A junction end diverges from the germline sequence, so it may reflect a read error. This chain connects TRBV12-3 or TRBV12-4 to TRBJ1-3; D is unclear. The CDR3 consists of 14 residues. The DNA of the CDR3 is TGTCCCAGTAGAGAGGGCCGCTCTGGAAACACCATATATTTT. Translating gives CPSREGRSGNTIYF.

The chain carries TRBV15 and TRBJ2-6, with D uncertain. The germline V gene encodes CDR1 LNHNV and CDR2 YYDKDF (reference sequence). V gave up 3 bases and J gave up 0 bases, with 6 bases separating them. The CDR3 runs to 15 residues. The DNA of the CDR3 is TGTGCCACCAGCAGCCCAGTCTCTGGGGCCAACGTCCTGACTTTC. It encodes CATSSPVSGANVLTF.

The V and J genes are TRBV9 and TRBJ2-6, with D perhaps matching TRBD2 (6 bases). V shed 6 bases and J shed 2 bases, with 15 bases lying between them. This CDR3 region has 16 residues. Germline V CDR1 and CDR2: SGDLS, YYNGEE. This CDR3 reads CASKRGVAAGANVLTF. The CDR3, as DNA: TGTGCCAGCAAGAGAGGGGTAGCGGCTGGGGCCAACGTCCTGACTTTC.

V gene TRBV6-6 combines with J gene TRBJ2-5, with no clear D. Germline CDR1 is MNHNY and CDR2 is SVGAGI (reference sequence). V lost 4 bases and J 6 bases, leaving 9 bases between the germline ends. The CDR3 has 12 amino acids. CDR3 nucleotide sequence: TGTGCCAGCAGTTTGCACAAGAAGACCCAGTACTTC. This sequence encodes CASSLHKKTQYF.

The chain has TRBV4-3 and TRBJ1-2; 9 bases are shared with TRBD1. Losses at the gene ends were 4 bases for V and 3 bases for J; bases not matched to a gene: 12. In germline, CDR1 is LGHNA, CDR2 YSLEER. This CDR3 contains 17 residues. CDR3 nucleotides: TGCGCCAGCAGCCCCGGGGGTACAGGGGGCAAGGACTATGGCTACACCTTC. This gives the protein CASSPGGTGGKDYGYTF.

Concerning this clonotype itself: A much larger clone differs from this one at a single base, so this may be a read error. This chain joins TRBV7-3 and TRBJ2-2; 8 bases are shared with TRBD2. CDR1 and CDR2 (germline): SGHTA, FQGTGA. The trim removed 5 bases at V and 7 bases at J, leaving 3 bases unmatched. The length of the CDR3 is 13 residues. CDR3 nucleotides: TGTGCCAGCAGCCGCGGGGGGTACGGGGAGCTGTTTTTT. Translated: CASSRGGYGELFF.

The rearrangement joins TRBV20-1 to TRBJ1-2, with TRBD1 as a possible D gene (5 bases). Germline lookup yields CDR1 DFQATT and CDR2 SNEGSKA (reference sequence). The CDR3 has 13 residues. Trimming left V 5 bases short and J 6 bases short, with 16 bases between. The CDR3 is CSAETGTGDGYTF. DNA for the CDR3: TGCAGTGCTGAAACCGGGACGGGGGATGGCTACACCTTC.

This clonotype came up many times. The chain employs TRBV15 and TRBJ1-1; D uncertain. The CDR3 sequence is 14 residues long. V lost 1 base and J 1 base, leaving 7 bases between the germline ends. CDR1 LNHNV and CDR2 YYDKDF come from the germline V gene (reference sequence). The CDR3 nucleotides are TGTGCCACCAGCAGAGGGGTCTGGAACACTGAAGCTTTCTTT. Protein: CATSRGVWNTEAFF. Full variable domain (missing parts from reference TRBV15 and TRBJ1-1): DAMVIQNPRYQVTQFGKPVTLSCSQTLNHNVMYWYQQKSSQAPKLLFHYYDKDFNNEADTPDNFQSRRPNTSFCFLDIRSPGLGDTAMYLCATSRGVWNTEAFFGQGTRLTVV.

This clonotype occurred many times. The chain uses TRBV7-9 and TRBJ2-7, with D unclear. V lost 1 base and J lost 3, with 7 bases in between. Per germline, CDR1 SEHNR and CDR2 FQNEAQ (reference sequence). CDR3 size: 13 residues. The CDR3, as DNA: TGTGCCAGCAGCTTAGTACAGCTCTACGAGCAGTACTTC. Translating gives CASSLVQLYEQYF.

This clonotype has only one observation. The chain has TRBV15 and TRBJ1-3, with 7 bases identical to TRBD1. CDR3 length: 17 amino acids. J was trimmed by 2 bases and V by 5 bases; bases with no gene match: 12. Germline CDR1 LNHNV, CDR2 YYDKDF (reference sequence). CDR3 sequence reads: CATSVQDRFITGNTIYF. Here the CDR3 DNA reads TGTGCCACCAGCGTGCAGGACAGGTTTATTACTGGAAACACCATATATTTT.

The chain recombines TRBV29-1 with TRBJ2-5, with 7 nucleotides matching TRBD1. Germline trimming cut 7 bases from V and 5 bases from J; bases unmatched to any gene: 16. The length of the CDR3 is 15 residues. Germline V lookup: CDR1 SQVTM, CDR2 ANQGSEA. The CDR3, as DNA: TGCAGCGCCCGACAGGGAACCGGGGAGTCGGAGACCCAGTACTTC. Translated, it gives CSARQGTGESETQYF.

This clonotype showed up many times. This rearrangement joins TRBV5-1 to TRBJ1-4; D gene ambiguous. The CDR3 length is 15 residues. V dropped 4 bases and J dropped 4 bases, with 14 bases sitting between them. Per germline, CDR1 SGHRS and CDR2 YFSETQ. CDR3 in amino acids: CASSLDAAYNEKLFF. DNA of the CDR3: TGCGCCAGCAGCCTGGATGCAGCGTATAATGAAAAACTGTTTTTT.

This clonotype was counted many times. The V call is TRBV15, the J call TRBJ2-7; unclear D gene. Trimming removed 0 bases at V and 4 bases at J, with 7 bases between. Germline-derived CDR1 and CDR2 are LNHNV and YYDKDF (reference sequence). The CDR3 runs to 13 residues. The CDR3 is CATSRDGWYEQYF. The DNA for the CDR3 is TGTGCCACCAGCAGAGATGGGTGGTACGAGCAGTACTTC.